The entry below describes one TCR beta chain. This sample was taken from a study of T cell responses to AZD1222 COVID-19 vaccine. Trimming took off 3 bases at V and 3 bases at J, with 3 bases between the two ends. CDR3 length: 12 amino acids. Germline lookup yields CDR1 PRHDT and CDR2 FYEKMQ (reference sequence). Data came from immunoSEQ multiplex PCR; TCRdb stores just in-frame clones and leaves some out. The sample comprises about 170,000 clones, 80% to 90% of which are singletons, and 6% to 8% rests with the top ten. The receptor comes from an adult in good health. Source: peripheral blood, taken on day 0 of AZD1222 vaccination. The chain employs TRBV13 and TRBJ2-1, with no clear D. The CDR3 bases are TGTGCCAGCAGCTTCCACTACAATGAGCAGTTCTTC. Translated, it gives CASSFHYNEQFF.